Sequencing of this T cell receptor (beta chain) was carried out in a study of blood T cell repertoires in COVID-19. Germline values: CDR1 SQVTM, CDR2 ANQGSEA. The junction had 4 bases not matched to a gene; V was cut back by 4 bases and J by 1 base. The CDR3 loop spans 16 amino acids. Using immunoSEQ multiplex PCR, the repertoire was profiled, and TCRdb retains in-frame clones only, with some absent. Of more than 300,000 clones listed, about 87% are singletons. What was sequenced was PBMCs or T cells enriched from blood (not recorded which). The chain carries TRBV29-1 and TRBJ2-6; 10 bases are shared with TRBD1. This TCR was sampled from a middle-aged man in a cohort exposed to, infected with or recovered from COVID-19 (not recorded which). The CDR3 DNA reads TGCAGCGTTGTTGGGACAGGGGTATCTGGGGCCAACGTCCTGACTTTC. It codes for CSVVGTGVSGANVLTF.